Listed below are T cell receptor beta chains from one sample, sequenced in a study of cytomegalovirus exposure and HLA in healthy donors. The protocol was immunoSEQ multiplex PCR, while the TCRdb copy is restricted to in-frame clones and leaves out a portion. The sample carries roughly 88,000 clones, 69% recorded once. The sequencing input was PBMCs. The source is a man aged 45-65 years in good health and CMV-seronegative. Both conserved end residues are part of each CDR3.

TRBV7-8 | CASSWRTSGSSDTQYF
TRBV5-1 | CASSFTGQEQETQYF
TRBV7-2 | CASSLQGPSNQPQHF
TRBV30 | CAWSIAYQETQYF
TRBV25-1 | CASPGLAGVSDTQYF
TRBV5-4 | CASSLDGASGVTDTQYF
TRBV5-1 | CASSLEQANYGYTF
TRBV7-9 | CASSPHRQGGAFF
TRBV4-1 | CASSRNAAGGQDTQYF
TRBV7-2 | CASSLLGMGRGDYGYTF
TRBV5-1 | CASSLAPQGTNTGELFF
TRBV6-6 | CASTGQGAGTEAFF
TRBV7-9 | CASSLGMGGVFEAFF
TRBV5-4 | CASSFSTGDYGYTF
TRBV6-1 | CASRRDAGSGKLFF
TRBV12-2 | CARGQENSPLHF
TRBV5-4 | CASSATSGGAYETQYF
TRBV6-5 | CASSSGQTIYNEQFF
TRBV7-3 | CASSRDYRSYNEQFF
TRBV30 | CAWGWTEAFF
TRBV7-3 | CASSPARGGGGYTF
TRBV14 | CASSQDWGGNEQFF
TRBV19 | CASSSGLRGFNTEAFF
TRBV5-4 | CASSYGGLWETQYF
TRBV4-2 | CASGYGNQPQHF
TRBV5-4 | CASSLPPSGSYNEQFF
TRBV18 | CASSPTERVQPQHF